This record looks at one T cell receptor (beta chain) sequence and its context. This clone was detected many times. Its antigen remains unidentified. No quality values exist for individual bases; no much larger clone is one base distant. To prepare the library, PCR was applied. Sequenced using an Illumina HiSeq 4000. High-throughput sequencing was used to profile the CDR3 region of the TCR beta-chain in every patient. In the source study's methods: A classifier to discriminate distant-metastatic papillary thyroid cancer patients was built from CDR3 differences across clinicopathological groups. To measure repertoire diversity the researchers used the Shannon index, while the Morisita-Horn index served to gauge how similar the tumor and blood repertoires were. TCRdb passed the public sequencing reads through fastp at Q25 and MiXCR, retaining productive beta sequences. These V and J calls are TCRdb output, not the study's own analysis. Counted in this sample were 35,000 to 50,000 clones; 13% of them appeared once. The ten largest clonotypes hold 8% to 9.5% of the sample.

The germline V gene (reference sequence) gives CDR1 as LNHDA and CDR2 as SQIVND. The CDR3 holds 16 amino acids from the cysteine to the phenylalanine. Only the CDR3 part of the read is kept: 48 bases, read in frame from the first base. Trimming at the junction amounts to 5 bases on V and 4 bases on J, and the germline ends lie 20 bases apart. The source of the sample is a study of metastatic and nonmetastatic thyroid tumors (dated by TCRdb to 2020 to 2022). Turning to the overall study: The researchers compared repertoires between peripheral blood samples and tumor or nodule tissue samples from patients with malignant or benign thyroid disease. Study-wide findings and limitations: In both blood and tumor samples, TCR beta diversity was reported to be significantly higher in malignant tumors than in benign nodules.

No treatment had been received by any patient before thyroid surgery. Using T-cell receptor beta sequencing, the study looked back at clinical samples from patients collected from the early 2010s to the late 2010s. Here the chain combines TRBV19 and TRBJ2-5, and possibly TRBD1, on 6 matching bases. Material for sequencing was blood. The source of this sequence is a female donor with papillary thyroid cancer or a benign thyroid nodule (not recorded which). Some clones in this sample may be carry-over from other donors' samples. The CDR3 amino acid sequence is: CASSYGTSPRGETQYF. The DNA sequence reads TGTGCCAGTAGTTACGGGACATCCCCGAGGGGAGAGACCCAGTACTTC.